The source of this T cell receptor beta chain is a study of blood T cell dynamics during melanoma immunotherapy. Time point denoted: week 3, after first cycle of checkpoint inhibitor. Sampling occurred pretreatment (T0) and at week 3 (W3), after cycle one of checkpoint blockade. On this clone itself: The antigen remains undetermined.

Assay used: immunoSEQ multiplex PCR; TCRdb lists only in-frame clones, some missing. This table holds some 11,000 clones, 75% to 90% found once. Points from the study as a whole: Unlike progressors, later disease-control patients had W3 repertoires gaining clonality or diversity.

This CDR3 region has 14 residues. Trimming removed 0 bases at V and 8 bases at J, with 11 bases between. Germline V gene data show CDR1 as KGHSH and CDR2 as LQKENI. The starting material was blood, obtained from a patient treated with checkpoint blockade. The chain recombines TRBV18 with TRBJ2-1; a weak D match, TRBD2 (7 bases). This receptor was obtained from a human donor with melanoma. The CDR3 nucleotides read TGTGCCAGCTCACCACCGGGGGGGCTCTATGAGCAGTTCTTC. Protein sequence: CASSPPGGLYEQFF.